The 21 T cell receptor beta chains below were found in one sample sequenced in a study of shared clonotypes between healthy human individuals. Assay used: immunoSEQ multiplex PCR; TCRdb lists only in-frame clones, some missing. The sample records some 660,000 clones, around 73% being singletons. Source material: memory CD4+ T cells sorted from blood. As for subset: CD45RA-negative fraction. The receptors come from a woman between 25 and 40 years old in good health.

The chain carries TRBV5-5 and TRBJ1-4, with 7 nucleotides matching TRBD1. The V and J ends lost 6 bases and 7 bases, in that order; junction bases with no gene match: 12. Germline loops: CDR1 SGHKS, CDR2 YYEKEE (reference sequence). This CDR3 spans 15 amino acids. CDR3 residues: CASTKNRGQGEKLFF. The CDR3, as DNA: TGTGCCAGCACCAAAAACAGGGGCCAAGGTGAAAAACTGTTTTTT.

The gene calls are TRBV19 and TRBJ2-2; 12 nucleotides line up with TRBD1. V shed 3 bases and J 7 bases; nucleotides not matched to a gene: 3. Germline-derived CDR1 and CDR2 are LNHDA and SQIVND (reference sequence). This CDR3 spans 15 amino acids. The DNA for the CDR3 is TGTGCCAGTAGTATGGGACAGGGGGCGGGCGGGGAGCTGTTTTTT. This codes for CASSMGQGAGGELFF.

This sequence joins TRBV2 and TRBJ2-7; D possibly matches TRBD1 or TRBD2 (5 bases each). Germline assignment: CDR1 SNHLY and CDR2 FYNNEI. The CDR3 totals 14 residues. V was clipped by 7 bases and J by 4 bases, with 17 bases between them. This chain's CDR3 is CASNAEGSVYEQYF. CDR3 DNA sequence: TGTGCCAGCAACGCAGAGGGGAGCGTTTACGAGCAGTACTTC.

This clone has just a few counts. The rearrangement links TRBV27 to TRBJ2-1; D is unclear. CDR1 is MNHEY and CDR2 is SMNVEV in the germline V gene (reference sequence). Trimming removed 3 bases from V and 8 bases from J, with 11 bases in between. The CDR3 totals 13 residues. The CDR3 DNA is TGTGCCAGCAGTTTCACGCGGAAGGATGAGCAGTTCTTC. As protein: CASSFTRKDEQFF.

The rearrangement joins TRBV15 to TRBJ1-1; D is undetermined. The germline V gene has CDR1 LNHNV and CDR2 YYDKDF (reference sequence). The V and J ends lost 0 bases and 8 bases respectively, with 4 bases between them. This CDR3 is 11 amino acids long. CDR3: CATSRDTEAFF. The CDR3 coding sequence is TGTGCCACCAGCAGAGATACCGAAGCTTTCTTT. Together with reference TRBV15 and TRBJ1-1, the CDR3 gives the full variable domain: DAMVIQNPRYQVTQFGKPVTLSCSQTLNHNVMYWYQQKSSQAPKLLFHYYDKDFNNEADTPDNFQSRRPNTSFCFLDIRSPGLGDTAMYLCATSRDTEAFFGQGTRLTVV.

This clone was counted between two and nine times. The V call is TRBV29-1, the J call TRBJ2-1; 8 bases line up with TRBD2. V was pared by 7 bases and J by 8 bases, with 10 bases of the junction left unmatched. From germline, CDR1 is SQVTM and CDR2 ANQGSEA. The CDR3 is made up of 13 amino acids. The CDR3 protein is CSAYSGIEDEQFF. For the CDR3, the DNA is TGCAGCGCCTATAGCGGGATCGAGGATGAGCAGTTCTTC.

This rearrangement joins TRBV5-1 to TRBJ1-2; D is unresolved. The CDR3 sequence is 14 residues long. Looked up from germline, CDR1 is SGHRS and CDR2 is YFSETQ. With 2 bases removed from V and 2 bases from J, the gap between germline ends came to 10 bases. The CDR3 spells CASSFQDVNYGYTF. The CDR3 DNA reads TGCGCCAGCAGCTTCCAGGACGTCAACTATGGCTACACCTTC.

The chain combines TRBV18 with TRBJ1-2; D might be TRBD1 (6 bases). The CDR3 is made up of 20 amino acids. The germline V gene encodes CDR1 KGHSH and CDR2 LQKENI. V shed 0 bases and J shed 5 bases, with 28 bases lying between them. The CDR3 sequence is CASSPPLGQRDYALSYGYTF. CDR3 DNA sequence: TGTGCCAGCTCACCACCTCTCGGACAGCGCGACTACGCCCTGAGTTATGGCTACACCTTC.

This chain connects TRBV6-5 to TRBJ2-2, with TRBD2 matching over 7 bases. This CDR3 is built from 15 residues. The germline gives CDR1 MNHEY, CDR2 SVGAGI. J gave up 3 bases and V 2 bases, and 3 bases lay outside the gene matches. The DNA of the CDR3 is TGTGCCAGCAGTTACGAGGGAGGGGACACCGGGGAGCTGTTTTTT. Protein: CASSYEGGDTGELFF.

This clone was recorded a few times. This rearrangement joins TRBV9 to TRBJ2-2; tentatively, D is TRBD1 or TRBD2 (7 bases each). The CDR3 consists of 15 residues. V was clipped by 4 bases and J by 7 bases, with 17 bases between them. Germline values: CDR1 SGDLS, CDR2 YYNGEE. DNA of the CDR3: TGTGCCAGCAGCCCGAGGGGGCTAGCGGACGGGGAGCTGTTTTTT. Translation gives CASSPRGLADGELFF. The variable domain in full, with the rest retrieved from reference TRBV9 and TRBJ2-2, is DSGVTQTPKHLITATGQRVTLRCSPRSGDLSVYWYQQSLDQGLQFLIQYYNGEERAKGNILERFSAQQFPDLHSELNLSSLELGDSALYFCASSPRGLADGELFFGEGSRLTVL.

The chain recombines TRBV28 with TRBJ1-2, with D tentatively TRBD1 (6 bases). The V gene's germline CDR1 is MDHEN and CDR2 SYDVKM. The V end lost 0 bases, the J end lost 6 bases, and 14 bases lay between the germline ends. The CDR3 runs 15 residues. CDR3 in amino acids: CASSLWGGRMHGYTF. In DNA form, the CDR3 reads TGTGCCAGCAGTTTATGGGGGGGGCGCATGCATGGCTACACCTTC.

V gene TRBV5-1 combines with J gene TRBJ1-2, with a possible D match to TRBD1 (5 bases). The CDR3 totals 15 residues. Germline values: CDR1 SGHRS, CDR2 YFSETQ. V gave up 4 bases and J gave up 0 bases, with 13 bases separating them. CDR3 in DNA: TGCGCCAGCAGCGCCTTCGAAGGGGCTAACTATGGCTACACCTTC. Translating gives CASSAFEGANYGYTF.

This chain links TRBV6-5 with TRBJ2-7; 8 bases match TRBD1. This CDR3 spans 15 amino acids. Germline V lookup: CDR1 MNHEY, CDR2 SVGAGI. Trimming at V came to 6 bases and at J to 5 bases, leaving 12 bases not matched to a gene. As DNA, the CDR3 is TGTGCCAGCAGCCGGCAGGGACAGGTATGGGACGAGCAGTACTTC. It specifies CASSRQGQVWDEQYF.

This rearrangement joins TRBV19 to TRBJ2-3; 13 bases align to TRBD2. The CDR3 has 15 residues. Germline V gene lookup returns CDR1 LNHDA and CDR2 SQIVND (reference sequence). The V gene end was trimmed by 10 bases and the J gene end by 2 bases; junction bases not matched to a gene: 6. The CDR3 sequence is CAIGTSGTSTDTQYF. As DNA, the CDR3 is TGTGCCATAGGGACTAGCGGGACCTCCACAGATACGCAGTATTTT.

The chain combines TRBV5-1 with TRBJ2-1, with 10 bases aligning to TRBD1. CDR1 and CDR2 (germline): SGHRS, YFSETQ. The CDR3 consists of 20 residues. J was trimmed by 1 base and V by 0 bases; bases with no gene match: 13. The CDR3: CASSLDFGTGAVGSYNEQFF. Here the CDR3 DNA reads TGCGCCAGCAGCTTGGATTTTGGGACAGGGGCGGTAGGGTCCTACAATGAGCAGTTCTTC.

This clone occurred once. The chain links TRBV5-1 to TRBJ1-2; weak D call: TRBD1 (6 bases). The CDR3 is 16 residues long. V dropped 0 bases and J dropped 4 bases, with 16 bases sitting between them. CDR1 is SGHRS and CDR2 is YFSETQ in the germline V gene. CDR3: CASSLGQVFDPYGYTF. In nucleotides, the CDR3 is TGCGCCAGCAGCTTGGGACAGGTTTTCGATCCCTATGGCTACACCTTC. Complete variable domain (other parts from reference TRBV5-1 and TRBJ1-2): KAGVTQTPRYLIKTRGQQVTLSCSPISGHRSVSWYQQTPGQGLQFLFEYFSETQRNKGNFPGRFSGRQFSNSRSEMNVSTLELGDSALYLCASSLGQVFDPYGYTFGSGTRLTVV.

The J gene is TRBJ2-1, the V gene TRBV9; the D gene is possibly TRBD1 (5 bases). Trimming shortened V by 2 bases and J by 7 bases, and 13 bases separated the two germline ends. CDR3 length equals 14 residues. Looked up from germline, CDR1 is SGDLS and CDR2 is YYNGEE. In DNA, the CDR3 is TGTGCCAGCAGCGTGTGGGTGCAGGGTAATGAGCAGTTCTTC. Residues: CASSVWVQGNEQFF. Combining the CDR3 with reference TRBV9 and TRBJ2-1 gives the whole variable domain DSGVTQTPKHLITATGQRVTLRCSPRSGDLSVYWYQQSLDQGLQFLIQYYNGEERAKGNILERFSAQQFPDLHSELNLSSLELGDSALYFCASSVWVQGNEQFFGPGTRLTVL.

Details on this clone: This sample also contains other DNA sequences that code for the same CDR3. The genes are TRBV29-1 and TRBJ1-1; a weak D match, TRBD1 (5 bases). Trimming removed 1 base at V and 2 bases at J, with 8 bases between. The V gene's germline CDR1 is SQVTM and CDR2 ANQGSEA. CDR3 size: 13 residues. The CDR3 sequence: CSVEVQGNTEAFF. CDR3 nucleotides: TGCAGCGTTGAAGTTCAGGGAAACACTGAAGCTTTCTTT.

The rearrangement joins TRBV19 to TRBJ2-7; weak D call: TRBD2 (6 bases). This CDR3 contains 15 residues. Germline assignment: CDR1 LNHDA and CDR2 SQIVND (reference sequence). Deletions cut 3 bases from V and 5 bases from J, with 17 bases between. CDR3 sequence reads: CASSIGRGIGDEQYF. DNA of the CDR3: TGTGCCAGTAGTATCGGGCGGGGAATCGGCGACGAGCAGTACTTC.

The chain is built from TRBV5-4 and TRBJ2-3; 8 positions agree with TRBD2. CDR1 and CDR2 from the germline V gene are SGHNT and YYREEE (reference sequence). The CDR3 extends over 15 amino acids. V lost 4 bases, J lost 1 base, and 5 bases stayed unmatched. The CDR3 sequence is CASSRAGGRTDTQYF. The CDR3 DNA reads TGTGCCAGCAGCCGCGCGGGAGGCCGCACAGATACGCAGTATTTT.

The rearrangement uses TRBV5-1 and TRBJ2-1, with D unresolved. V was pared by 3 bases and J by 0 bases, with 19 bases between. The CDR3 consists of 18 residues. The germline V gene encodes CDR1 SGHRS and CDR2 YFSETQ. The CDR3 loop is CASSSEPASKSSYNEQFF. For the CDR3, the DNA is TGCGCCAGCAGCTCCGAACCCGCCTCCAAGAGCTCCTACAATGAGCAGTTCTTC.